Reported below is one T cell receptor (beta chain). Its specificity is not known. With a J-beta primer mix and a sample-barcoded 5' primer, a second PCR ran roughly 6 to 11 cycles. TCRdb passed the 5' RACE reads through MiXCR, listing each CDR3 protein once. Of 700,000 or so distinct CDR3 sequences in the sample, roughly 43% were seen once. This sample is part of a study of blood T cells in healthy people across ages. Broader study findings: Diversity of TCR beta correlated strongly with naive T cell percentage.

The length of the CDR3 is 11 residues. Looked up from germline, CDR1 is SGHTA and CDR2 is FQGNSA. V shed 5 bases and J shed 3 bases, with 5 bases lying between them. Input material: blood. The rearrangement uses TRBV7-2 and TRBJ2-7; D remains unclear. The clonotype was recovered from a man at least 80 years old in good health. This CDR3 reads CASSPRYEQYF. The CDR3 coding sequence is TGTGCCAGCAGCCCCCGCTACGAGCAGTACTTC.